Below are 14 T cell receptor beta chains sequenced from a single sample in a study of blood T cell repertoires in COVID-19. The data were produced by immunoSEQ multiplex PCR, yet TCRdb's version contains in-frame clones alone and is incomplete. Among a few hundred thousand clones listed, around 90% were seen once. The material sequenced was peripheral blood. The origin of the receptors is a woman between 65 and 79 years old with COVID-19, enrolled during active disease.

This chain links TRBV3-1 (or the pseudogene TRBV3-2) with TRBJ1-6; 7 bases fit TRBD1. The ends lost 2 bases at V and 5 bases at J; junction bases unmatched: 3. Germline lookup yields CDR1 LGHDT and CDR2 YNNKEL (reference sequence). The CDR3 has 15 residues. The CDR3 loop is CASSQRDRDNSPLHF. CDR3 coding DNA: TGTGCCAGCAGCCAACGGGACAGAGATAATTCACCCCTCCACTTT.

A few counts support this clone. V is TRBV24-1 and J is TRBJ1-5; 9 bases match TRBD1. The CDR3 has 14 amino acids. V shed 10 bases and J 4 bases; nucleotides not matched to a gene: 7. Germline CDR1 KGHDR, CDR2 SFDVKD. CDR3 DNA sequence: TGTGCCACTAAGGAGACAGGGGGGAATCAGCCCCAGCATTTT. This translates into CATKETGGNQPQHF.

This chain links TRBV7-8 with TRBJ2-1; a possible D gene is TRBD2 (6 bases). V was trimmed by 5 bases and J by 0 bases, leaving 11 bases between them. CDR3 size: 15 residues. Germline CDR1 and CDR2: SGHVS and FQNEAQ. As DNA, the CDR3 is TGTGCCAGCAGCGTTAGCGGTTACTCCTACAATGAGCAGTTCTTC. Its protein is CASSVSGYSYNEQFF. Looking up the rest from reference TRBV7-8 and TRBJ2-1 gives the full variable domain: GAGVSQSPRYKVAKRGQDVALRCDPISGHVSLFWYQQALGQGPEFLTYFQNEAQLDKSGLPSDRFFAERPEGSVSTLKIQRTQQEDSAVYLCASSVSGYSYNEQFFGPGTRLTVL.

A single count supports this clone. J is TRBJ1-5 and V is TRBV5-6, with D uncertain. The CDR3 contains 14 residues. Germline V lookup: CDR1 SGHDT, CDR2 YYEEEE. The V end was cut by 4 bases, the J end by 9 bases, with 17 bases between. The CDR3 is CASSQNSGVGPQHF. The CDR3, as DNA: TGTGCCAGCAGCCAGAATTCGGGAGTTGGGCCCCAGCATTTT.

The chain joins TRBV18 to TRBJ2-7, with a tentative D call TRBD2 (6 bases). Germline CDR1 is KGHSH and CDR2 is LQKENI. The CDR3 covers 13 residues. V was shortened by 3 bases and J by 5 bases, with 11 bases between the two germline ends. The CDR3 coding sequence is TGTGCCAGCTCACCTGTGCGGGATAACGAGCAGTACTTC. Encoded protein: CASSPVRDNEQYF.

This chain links TRBV19 with TRBJ2-1; 7 bases agree with TRBD1. Trimming cost V 10 bases and J 5 bases; bases outside gene matches: 11. Germline-derived CDR1 and CDR2 are LNHDA and SQIVND (reference sequence). The CDR3 loop spans 14 amino acids. This CDR3 is CATHRQGTHNEQFF. Here the CDR3 DNA reads TGTGCCACCCATCGACAGGGAACCCACAATGAGCAGTTCTTC.

The chain has TRBV6-1 and TRBJ1-3; D is uncertain. The CDR3 covers 15 residues. The germline gives CDR1 MNHNS, CDR2 SASEGT. Trimming removed 6 bases from V and 0 bases from J, with 12 bases in between. CDR3 sequence reads: CASSSGLPSGNTIYF. For the CDR3, the DNA is TGTGCCAGCAGCAGCGGACTACCCTCTGGAAACACCATATATTTT.

This CDR3 is CASSFGGPETQYF. The DNA for the CDR3 is TGTGCCAGCAGCTTTGGAGGGCCGGAGACCCAGTACTTC. The chain employs TRBV7-2 and TRBJ2-5, with D maybe TRBD2 (6 bases). This CDR3 comprises 13 residues. CDR1 and CDR2 from the germline V gene are SGHTA and FQGNSA. V was cut by 3 bases and J by 5 bases, with 10 bases left in between. Filled out from reference TRBV7-2 and TRBJ2-5, the complete variable domain reads GAGVSQSPSNKVTEKGKDVELRCDPISGHTALYWYRQSLGQGLEFLIYFQGNSAPDKSGLPSDRFSAERTGGSVSTLTIQRTQQEDSAVYLCASSFGGPETQYFGPGTRLLVL.

This clone was seen a handful of times. J is TRBJ2-7 and V is TRBV29-1; 9 nucleotides line up with TRBD2. The germline V gene encodes CDR1 SQVTM and CDR2 ANQGSEA. CDR3 size: 14 residues. V trimming: 1 base; J trimming: 4 bases; junction bases outside the gene matches: 5. The CDR3 sequence is CSVEVAGVGYEQYF. The CDR3 DNA sequence: TGCAGCGTTGAAGTAGCGGGAGTTGGGTACGAGCAGTACTTC.

The chain recombines TRBV3-1 (or the pseudogene TRBV3-2) with TRBJ1-1; TRBD1 aligns across 8 bases. Losses at the gene ends were 3 bases for V and 1 base for J; bases not matched to a gene: 4. There are 15 residues in the CDR3. Per germline, CDR1 LGHDT and CDR2 YNNKEL (reference sequence). The CDR3: CASSQRGQGNTEAFF. The CDR3 bases are TGTGCCAGCAGCCAGCGCGGACAGGGGAACACTGAAGCTTTCTTT.

The chain is built from TRBV19 and TRBJ1-2, with TRBD1 identical over 10 bases. Per germline, CDR1 LNHDA and CDR2 SQIVND (reference sequence). After removal of 5 bases from V and 3 bases from J, the junction contained 6 bases not matched to a gene. The CDR3 is 15 residues long. The CDR3 sequence is CASSPRTGGDYGYTF. CDR3 nucleotide sequence: TGTGCCAGTAGTCCCCGGACAGGGGGAGACTATGGCTACACCTTC.

The V call is TRBV6-5, the J call TRBJ1-5, with D possibly being TRBD1 (6 bases). V was cut by 6 bases and J by 7 bases, with 16 bases left in between. The CDR3 totals 14 residues. CDR1 is MNHEY, CDR2 SVGAGI, per germline. The CDR3 loop is CASRAEGGEQPQHF. The DNA for the CDR3 is TGTGCCAGCAGGGCCGAGGGGGGGGAACAGCCCCAGCATTTT.

The chain links TRBV28 to TRBJ2-7, with TRBD1 matching 9 bases. The CDR3 is 16 residues long. Germline-derived CDR1 and CDR2 are MDHEN and SYDVKM. V gave up 4 bases and J gave up 4 bases; unmatched junction bases: 11. The CDR3 bases are TGTGCCAGCAGTTCGTACAGGGGGCGGGTCACGTACGAGCAGTACTTC. Translating it yields CASSSYRGRVTYEQYF. The complete variable domain, with remaining parts taken from reference TRBV28 and TRBJ2-7, reads DVKVTQSSRYLVKRTGEKVFLECVQDMDHENMFWYRQDPGLGLRLIYFSYDVKMKEKGDIPEGYSVSREKKERFSLILESASTNQTSMYLCASSSYRGRVTYEQYFGPGTRLTVT.

The CDR3 loop is CATAFGGRNQPQHF. In nucleotides, the CDR3 is TGTGCCACGGCCTTCGGGGGACGCAATCAGCCCCAGCATTTT. The V gene is TRBV19, the J gene TRBJ1-5, with a tentative D call TRBD1 (5 bases). Germline V gene sequence: CDR1 LNHDA, CDR2 SQIVND (reference sequence). V was shortened by 10 bases and J by 2 bases, with 15 bases between the two germline ends. The CDR3 consists of 14 residues.